What follows are 19 T cell receptor beta chains derived from one specimen sequenced in a study of circulating and synovial CD4+ cells in juvenile arthritis. Here immunoSEQ multiplex PCR was the method, and the copy in TCRdb shows in-frame clones only, minus some. The data contain around 32,000 clones, 90% to 95% of them singletons. The sequencing input was CD4+ T cells from blood. The source of these receptors is a human donor with juvenile idiopathic arthritis.

V gene TRBV9 combines with J gene TRBJ2-2, with TRBD1 matching over 10 bases. CDR3 length equals 15 residues. The germline CDR1 and CDR2 sequences are SGDLS and YYNGEE. The V segment lost 3 bases and the J segment 4 bases; nucleotides outside the gene matches: 3. CDR3 residues: CASSATGGITGELFF. DNA for the CDR3: TGTGCCAGCAGCGCGACAGGGGGCATCACCGGGGAGCTGTTTTTT.

This chain connects TRBV14 to TRBJ1-1; weak D call: TRBD1 (5 bases). V dropped 4 bases and J dropped 5 bases, with 17 bases sitting between them. CDR1 and CDR2 (germline): SGHDN, FVKESK. The CDR3 consists of 15 residues. The CDR3 coding sequence is TGTGCCAGCAGCCTTATAACAGGTCGCTGGACTGAAGCTTTCTTT. This codes for CASSLITGRWTEAFF.

The V gene is TRBV4-3, the J gene TRBJ2-7; TRBD1 is a possible D gene (7 bases). The CDR3 is 15 residues long. V was cut by 0 bases and J by 2 bases, with 11 bases left in between. CDR1 is LGHNA, CDR2 YSLEER, per germline. The CDR3 DNA follows: TGCGCCAGCAGCCAAGATACAGGGGAGGCCTACGAGCAGTACTTC. Translation: CASSQDTGEAYEQYF.

J is TRBJ1-1 and V is TRBV27; 11 bases line up with TRBD1. The length of the CDR3 is 17 residues. V was pared by 2 bases and J by 5 bases, with 10 bases of the junction left unmatched. Germline assignment: CDR1 MNHEY and CDR2 SMNVEV (reference sequence). The CDR3 nucleotides read TGTGCCAGCAGTTTAGGGGGACAGGGGGGTCGGGAAACTGAAGCTTTCTTT. The encoded protein is CASSLGGQGGRETEAFF.

The chain combines TRBV28 with TRBJ2-1; a possible D gene is TRBD2 (6 bases). The CDR3 length is 17 residues. Germline loops: CDR1 MDHEN, CDR2 SYDVKM. The V end lost 7 bases, the J end lost 4 bases, and 23 bases lay between the germline ends. CDR3 sequence: CASNPRGTGSLYNEQFF. CDR3 bases: TGTGCCAGCAACCCTCGGGGGACCGGGAGTTTGTACAATGAGCAGTTCTTC. The variable domain in full, with the rest retrieved from reference TRBV28 and TRBJ2-1, is DVKVTQSSRYLVKRTGEKVFLECVQDMDHENMFWYRQDPGLGLRLIYFSYDVKMKEKGDIPEGYSVSREKKERFSLILESASTNQTSMYLCASNPRGTGSLYNEQFFGPGTRLTVL.

The CDR3 sequence is CASSQRGNRDEAFF. CDR3 nucleotide sequence: TGTGCCAGCAGCCAAAGAGGGAACAGGGATGAAGCTTTCTTT. The V gene is TRBV14, the J gene TRBJ1-1; maybe TRBD1 (6 bases). Trimming stripped 2 bases from V and 7 bases from J, with 14 bases between. The CDR3 runs 14 residues. Germline loops: CDR1 SGHDN, CDR2 FVKESK.

The chain employs TRBV4-1 and TRBJ2-1; 8 bases are shared with TRBD1. The ends lost 1 base at V and 7 bases at J; junction bases unmatched: 9. CDR3 length: 16 residues. The germline gives CDR1 MGHRA, CDR2 YSYEKL. The CDR3 loop is CASSQGDRGLGNEQFF. The CDR3 DNA reads as TGCGCCAGCAGCCAAGGAGACAGGGGTTTAGGGAATGAGCAGTTCTTC.

This chain uses TRBV28 with TRBJ2-2; tentative D call: TRBD1 (7 bases). Germline CDR1 and CDR2: MDHEN and SYDVKM. This CDR3 spans 15 amino acids. Trimming took 5 bases from V and 4 from J, leaving 14 bases between them. In nucleotides, the CDR3 is TGTGCCAGCAGTCTACAGGGGACTCCCACCGGGGAGCTGTTTTTT. This encodes CASSLQGTPTGELFF. The full variable domain, completed using reference TRBV28 and TRBJ2-2, is DVKVTQSSRYLVKRTGEKVFLECVQDMDHENMFWYRQDPGLGLRLIYFSYDVKMKEKGDIPEGYSVSREKKERFSLILESASTNQTSMYLCASSLQGTPTGELFFGEGSRLTVL.

The gene calls are TRBV19 and TRBJ1-5, with D perhaps TRBD1 (6 bases). The germline V gene encodes CDR1 LNHDA and CDR2 SQIVND (reference sequence). This CDR3 comprises 16 residues. Trimming pared 1 base from V and 5 bases from J, leaving 15 bases between. CDR3 sequence: CASSIVGRGRDQPQHF. DNA for the CDR3: TGTGCCAGTAGTATAGTGGGCAGGGGTCGCGATCAGCCCCAGCATTTT.

The chain has TRBV18 and TRBJ2-7, with a possible D match to TRBD1 (6 bases). Germline CDR1 is KGHSH and CDR2 is LQKENI. The CDR3 is 15 residues long. With 3 bases removed from V and 3 bases from J, the gap between germline ends came to 15 bases. The CDR3 DNA sequence: TGTGCCAGCTCACCCACTTCAGGGGACCGCTACGAGCAGTACTTC. Residues: CASSPTSGDRYEQYF.

CDR3 sequence reads: CASSLGRGHHEQYF. The CDR3 coding sequence is TGTGCCAGCAGCTTAGGCAGGGGGCACCACGAGCAGTACTTC. The J gene is TRBJ2-7, the V gene TRBV7-8, with TRBD1 matching over 8 bases. The CDR3 has 14 amino acids. V trimming: 1 base; J trimming: 5 bases; junction bases outside the gene matches: 4. Germline CDR1 SGHVS, CDR2 FQNEAQ.

The chain uses TRBV21-1 and TRBJ1-2. TRBV21-1 is a listed pseudogene. This CDR3 contains 17 residues. In DNA form, the CDR3 reads TGTGCCAGCAGCAAAGTCATCGCAGCAGGGAGGCTCTATGGCTACACCTTC. Amino acid sequence: CASSKVIAAGRLYGYTF.

The genes are TRBV5-1 and TRBJ1-1, with 10 bases identical to TRBD1. Trimming removed 3 bases from V and 5 bases from J; junction bases left unmatched: 7. The CDR3 is made up of 15 amino acids. Germline V gene lookup returns CDR1 SGHRS and CDR2 YFSETQ. The CDR3 coding sequence is TGCGCCAGCAGCTCCACCGGGACAGGGGTAACTGAAGCTTTCTTT. Amino acid sequence: CASSSTGTGVTEAFF.

This clone has only a few counts. The chain couples TRBV5-1 to TRBJ2-3, with a possible D match to TRBD2 (6 bases). The CDR3 spans 14 residues. Germline V gene lookup returns CDR1 SGHRS and CDR2 YFSETQ. V shed 3 bases and J shed 2 bases, with 10 bases lying between them. CDR3 coding DNA: TGCGCCAGCAGCTATAAGGGACTCACAGATACGCAGTATTTT. It yields the protein CASSYKGLTDTQYF.

The chain couples TRBV7-2 to TRBJ2-7; 8 bases fit TRBD1. The V gene end was trimmed by 5 bases and the J gene end by 1 base; junction bases not matched to a gene: 10. The germline V gene encodes CDR1 SGHTA and CDR2 FQGNSA. This CDR3 comprises 16 residues. The CDR3 loop is CASSPRTGPRSYEQYF. Written as DNA, the CDR3 is TGTGCCAGCAGCCCCCGGACAGGGCCCAGATCCTACGAGCAGTACTTC.

The V call is TRBV7-9, the J call TRBJ2-5; weak D call: TRBD1 (5 bases). V dropped 2 bases and J dropped 5 bases, with 9 bases sitting between them. CDR1 is SEHNR, CDR2 FQNEAQ, per germline (reference sequence). CDR3 length: 13 amino acids. In DNA, the CDR3 is TGTGCCAGCAGCTTAAGGGGCGCGGAGACCCAGTACTTC. Its protein is CASSLRGAETQYF.

The chain employs TRBV19 and TRBJ1-1; 9 bases map to TRBD1. The CDR3 covers 14 residues. V trimming: 4 bases; J trimming: 1 base; junction bases outside the gene matches: 1. Germline values: CDR1 LNHDA, CDR2 SQIVND (reference sequence). CDR3 amino acids: CASSTGQGNTEAFF. DNA of the CDR3: TGTGCCAGTAGTACGGGACAGGGGAACACTGAAGCTTTCTTT.

A single count supports this clone. The V call is TRBV5-1, the J call TRBJ1-1; 7 nucleotides line up with TRBD1. Germline values: CDR1 SGHRS, CDR2 YFSETQ. The CDR3 has 15 residues. After removal of 4 bases from V and 4 bases from J, the junction contained 10 bases not matched to a gene. The CDR3 nucleotides read TGCGCCAGCAGCGCGGGACAGCTTACGACCACTGAAGCTTTCTTT. Its protein product is CASSAGQLTTTEAFF.

The chain recombines TRBV10-2 with TRBJ2-1, with 8 bases identical to TRBD2. Germline-derived CDR1 and CDR2 are WSHSY and SAAADI. The CDR3 runs to 14 residues. With V trimmed by 4 bases and J by 7 bases, 6 bases remained unmatched. CDR3 loop: CASSVAGTRNEQFF. CDR3 DNA sequence: TGCGCCAGCAGTGTAGCCGGGACTAGGAATGAGCAGTTCTTC.